Following are 26 T cell receptor beta chains from one sample sequenced in a study of blood T cell repertoires in COVID-19. TCRdb's copy holds only in-frame clones and misses some; the assay was immunoSEQ multiplex PCR. In the table there are about 58,000 clones, around 85% of which are singletons. The sample consisted of peripheral blood. The receptor source for this set is a woman between 65 and 79 years old with active COVID-19.

This clone was counted a single time. The V and J genes are TRBV5-1 and TRBJ2-2, with no clear D. V lost 4 bases, J lost 6 bases, and 7 bases lay in between. Germline-derived CDR1 and CDR2 are SGHRS and YFSETQ. The CDR3 has 12 amino acids. CDR3 nucleotides: TGCGCCAGCAGCACTGGTTCCGGGGAGCTGTTTTTT. This encodes CASSTGSGELFF.

The rearrangement links TRBV4-1 to TRBJ1-4, with D unresolved. CDR1 is MGHRA and CDR2 is YSYEKL in the germline V gene. This CDR3 is built from 16 residues. The V gene lost 4 bases and the J gene lost 3 bases, with 15 bases spanning the gap. DNA of the CDR3: TGCGCCAGCAGCCCCCGAGGATCGGGATCTAATGAAAAACTGTTTTTT. Translating it yields CASSPRGSGSNEKLFF.

The chain couples TRBV27 to TRBJ2-1; D gene uncertain. CDR3 length: 14 amino acids. With 5 bases removed from V and 0 bases from J, the gap between germline ends came to 8 bases. The germline gives CDR1 MNHEY, CDR2 SMNVEV (reference sequence). CDR3 amino acids: CASSPLVSYNEQFF. In nucleotides, the CDR3 is TGTGCCAGCAGTCCGCTAGTCTCCTACAATGAGCAGTTCTTC.

The chain carries TRBV3-1 (or the pseudogene TRBV3-2) and TRBJ1-2, with 9 bases identical to TRBD1. Germline CDR1 and CDR2: LGHDT and YNNKEL (reference sequence). The junction had 7 bases not matched to a gene; V was cut back by 4 bases and J by 7 bases. CDR3 length equals 14 residues. The CDR3 coding sequence is TGTGCCAGCAGCCTGGACAGGGGAGGGTTTGGCTACACCTTC. This encodes CASSLDRGGFGYTF.

The V call is TRBV5-4, the J call TRBJ2-7; no definite D call. Germline CDR1 is SGHNT and CDR2 is YYREEE (reference sequence). The CDR3 loop spans 13 amino acids. V was cut by 4 bases and J by 3 bases, with 11 bases left in between. The CDR3 here is CASSVDPNYEQYF. DNA for the CDR3: TGTGCCAGCAGCGTGGACCCTAACTACGAGCAGTACTTC.

The rearrangement joins TRBV30 to TRBJ2-7; D gene unclear. Trimming removed 3 bases from V and 4 bases from J, with 16 bases in between. CDR1 and CDR2 (germline): GTSNPN, SVGIG (reference sequence). The CDR3 has 14 residues. In DNA form, the CDR3 reads TGTGCCTGGAGCGGCTCTTTTCCGGAGTACGAGCAGTACTTC. It specifies CAWSGSFPEYEQYF.

The chain combines TRBV6-1 with TRBJ2-1, with D perhaps matching TRBD1 (6 bases). With 1 base removed from V and 0 bases from J, the gap between germline ends came to 16 bases. Germline CDR1 is MNHNS and CDR2 is SASEGT. This CDR3 spans 18 amino acids. CDR3 DNA: TGTGCCAGCAGTGAAGTGGGCGGCAGGGGAAGCTCCTACAATGAGCAGTTCTTC. It encodes CASSEVGGRGSSYNEQFF.

The chain joins TRBV18 to TRBJ1-2; 8 positions agree with TRBD1. The CDR3 consists of 16 residues. Germline assignment: CDR1 KGHSH and CDR2 LQKENI. V shed 3 bases, J shed 4 bases, and the junction held 10 bases outside the gene matches. The CDR3, as DNA: TGTGCCAGCTCACCGGGACAGGAGTCGGGAGGCTATGGCTACACCTTC. This encodes CASSPGQESGGYGYTF.

The chain links TRBV11-2 to TRBJ2-2, with TRBD1 matching over 9 bases. V lost 4 bases and J lost 0; bases outside the gene matches: 3. This CDR3 region has 16 residues. Germline loops: CDR1 SGHAT, CDR2 FQNNGV. Written as DNA, the CDR3 is TGTGCCAGCAGCTCCTGGACAGGGGCGAACACCGGGGAGCTGTTTTTT. Amino acids: CASSSWTGANTGELFF.

This clone was seen only once. The chain has TRBV27 and TRBJ2-1; 12 nucleotides match TRBD2. The V gene's germline CDR1 is MNHEY and CDR2 SMNVEV (reference sequence). The CDR3 extends over 19 amino acids. The V gene end was trimmed by 6 bases and the J gene end by 3 bases; junction bases not matched to a gene: 15. The CDR3 sequence: CASRGWLAGGQQFYNEQFF. The CDR3 nucleotides are TGTGCCAGCAGGGGGTGGCTAGCGGGAGGGCAACAGTTCTACAATGAGCAGTTCTTC.

V and J are TRBV28 and TRBJ1-4, with 9 bases that match TRBD1. The CDR3 spans 16 residues. Trimming took 5 bases from V and 3 from J; bases not matched to a gene: 7. CDR1 and CDR2 from the germline V gene are MDHEN and SYDVKM. The CDR3 is CASSPYRGRPNEKLFF. The CDR3, as DNA: TGTGCCAGCAGTCCCTACAGGGGGCGGCCTAATGAAAAACTGTTTTTT.

This chain joins TRBV12-5 and TRBJ2-5, with TRBD1 matching over 11 bases. Germline CDR1 is LGHNT and CDR2 is FRNRAP. This CDR3 has 17 residues. V shed 7 bases, J shed 1 base, and the junction held 11 bases outside the gene matches. The CDR3 loop is CASALGQGARIQETQYF. DNA of the CDR3: TGTGCTAGTGCCCTCGGACAGGGGGCTAGAATCCAAGAGACCCAGTACTTC.

This chain connects TRBV9 to TRBJ2-7; weak D call: TRBD1 (5 bases). CDR3 size: 14 residues. The germline gives CDR1 SGDLS, CDR2 YYNGEE. Trimming left V 1 base short and J 3 bases short, with 11 bases between. DNA of the CDR3: TGTGCCAGCAGCGTAAGGGCAGGGAACTACGAGCAGTACTTC. It encodes CASSVRAGNYEQYF. Based on the CDR3 plus reference TRBV9 and TRBJ2-7, the full variable domain is DSGVTQTPKHLITATGQRVTLRCSPRSGDLSVYWYQQSLDQGLQFLIQYYNGEERAKGNILERFSAQQFPDLHSELNLSSLELGDSALYFCASSVRAGNYEQYFGPGTRLTVT.

The chain recombines TRBV9 with TRBJ2-1; 11 positions agree with TRBD2. V shed 4 bases and J 3 bases; nucleotides not matched to a gene: 9. This CDR3 contains 17 residues. Germline CDR1 is SGDLS and CDR2 is YYNGEE. The CDR3 protein is CASSPQLAGEFYNEQFF. As DNA, the CDR3 is TGTGCCAGCAGCCCGCAACTAGCGGGAGAGTTCTACAATGAGCAGTTCTTC. The entire variable domain, with the rest obtained from reference TRBV9 and TRBJ2-1, is as follows: DSGVTQTPKHLITATGQRVTLRCSPRSGDLSVYWYQQSLDQGLQFLIQYYNGEERAKGNILERFSAQQFPDLHSELNLSSLELGDSALYFCASSPQLAGEFYNEQFFGPGTRLTVL.

This chain joins TRBV28 and TRBJ2-5; 7 bases align to TRBD1. Per the germline V gene, CDR1 is MDHEN and CDR2 is SYDVKM. V trimming: 6 bases; J trimming: 5 bases; junction bases outside the gene matches: 3. The CDR3 runs 12 residues. The DNA of the CDR3 is TGTGCCAGCAGGACAGGGTTGGAGACCCAGTACTTC. This encodes CASRTGLETQYF.

The chain links TRBV19 to TRBJ2-3; the match to TRBD2 covers 10 bases. The CDR3 contains 17 residues. Germline V lookup: CDR1 LNHDA, CDR2 SQIVND (reference sequence). Germline trimming cut 6 bases from V and 4 bases from J; bases unmatched to any gene: 13. This CDR3 reads CASRLGASGSVADTQYF. The CDR3 nucleotides are TGTGCCAGTAGGTTGGGGGCTAGCGGGAGCGTCGCAGATACGCAGTATTTT.

The rearrangement links TRBV13 to TRBJ2-6; D is unclear. The ends were cut back, 3 bases at V and 1 base at J, with 10 bases in the middle. CDR1 is PRHDT and CDR2 is FYEKMQ in the germline V gene (reference sequence). CDR3 length: 16 residues. DNA of the CDR3: TGTGCCAGCAGCTTGCAGGTCCCATCTGGGGCCAACGTCCTGACTTTC. Residues: CASSLQVPSGANVLTF.

V and J are TRBV4-1 and TRBJ2-5, with D possibly being TRBD2 (6 bases). There are 16 residues in the CDR3. Per germline, CDR1 MGHRA and CDR2 YSYEKL. V lost 3 bases and J lost 1, with 15 bases in between. CDR3 bases: TGCGCCAGCAGCCAGAGCCCAGGGAGGACCCAAGAGACCCAGTACTTC. This gives the protein CASSQSPGRTQETQYF.

This CDR3 is CASSPGLAEKGYEQYF. In DNA, the CDR3 is TGTGCCAGCAGCCCAGGACTAGCGGAAAAGGGCTACGAGCAGTACTTC. The V gene is TRBV5-4, the J gene TRBJ2-7, with TRBD2 matching over 10 bases. With 4 bases clipped from V and 3 bases from J, the junction kept 10 bases outside the gene matches. The CDR3 extends over 16 amino acids. Germline CDR1 SGHNT, CDR2 YYREEE (reference sequence).

The rearrangement links TRBV21-1 to TRBJ2-7; the table calls TRBD1, which could not be checked here. TRBV21-1 is designated a pseudogene. The CDR3 runs 14 residues. CDR3 DNA: TGTGCCAGCTCTGCCCAGGGTGTCAGCTACGAGCAGTACTTC. Its translation: CASSAQGVSYEQYF.

The chain joins TRBV28 to TRBJ2-7, with TRBD2 matching 8 bases. The V gene end was trimmed by 7 bases and the J gene end by 6 bases; junction bases not matched to a gene: 14. Germline loops: CDR1 MDHEN, CDR2 SYDVKM. The CDR3 has 15 amino acids. The CDR3 loop is CASKGRGVLVTEQYF. CDR3 nucleotide sequence: TGTGCCAGCAAGGGGCGGGGGGTGTTAGTTACCGAGCAGTACTTC.

A few counts support this clone. V usage is TRBV5-5 and J usage is TRBJ2-3; TRBD2 aligns across 13 bases. The J segment lost 4 bases and the V segment lost 4 bases, leaving 6 bases of the junction unmatched. This CDR3 has 16 amino acids. Germline CDR1 SGHKS, CDR2 YYEKEE (reference sequence). The CDR3 sequence is CASSRTSGRLADTQYF. The CDR3 DNA follows: TGTGCCAGCAGCAGGACTAGCGGGAGATTGGCAGATACGCAGTATTTT.

This chain joins TRBV9 and TRBJ2-7; D may be TRBD2 (6 bases). CDR1 SGDLS and CDR2 YYNGEE come from the germline V gene. Trimming pared 4 bases from V and 2 bases from J, leaving 13 bases between. The CDR3 covers 14 residues. The chain's CDR3 is CASSSDGGPYEQYF. DNA of the CDR3: TGTGCCAGCAGCTCGGACGGGGGTCCCTACGAGCAGTACTTC.

V is TRBV28 and J is TRBJ1-5; a possible D gene is TRBD1 (5 bases). Trimming shortened V by 7 bases and J by 4 bases, and 17 bases separated the two germline ends. This CDR3 is built from 15 residues. Germline CDR1 is MDHEN and CDR2 is SYDVKM. The CDR3 DNA follows: TGTGCCAGCAACCGAAACCGGGGGACGAATCAGCCCCAGCATTTT. Its protein is CASNRNRGTNQPQHF.

V and J are TRBV7-9 and TRBJ2-3; the match to TRBD1 covers 9 bases. Trimming removed 6 bases from V and 2 bases from J; junction bases left unmatched: 3. CDR1 SEHNR and CDR2 FQNEAQ come from the germline V gene (reference sequence). This CDR3 spans 14 amino acids. Written as DNA, the CDR3 is TGTGCCAGCAGACGGACAGGGGACACAGATACGCAGTATTTT. It encodes CASRRTGDTDTQYF.

The rearrangement joins TRBV2 to TRBJ2-7; 7 positions agree with TRBD1. V lost 6 bases, J lost 0 bases, and 8 bases stayed unmatched. CDR3 length: 15 residues. Germline V gives CDR1 SNHLY, CDR2 FYNNEI. DNA for the CDR3: TGTGCCAGCAGCGCCGGACAGGCCAGCTCCTACGAGCAGTACTTC. Encoded protein: CASSAGQASSYEQYF.